The table lists the clone carrying this T cell receptor (beta chain) with a few counts. Antigen specificity is unknown. The draw of peripheral blood yielded ten milliliters from each donor. This record belongs to a study of blood T cells in healthy people across ages. Study-wide background: About one barcoded TCR beta cDNA was captured per two T cells.

Overall study results and limits: PBMCs went unsorted, and a conclusive naive versus antigen-experienced comparison was therefore prevented.

Alongside a J-beta primer mix, a sample-barcoded 5' primer served in a second PCR lasting about 7 to 11 cycles. TCRdb processed the 5' RACE reads anew with MiXCR; each CDR3 protein has one entry. The profile shows roughly 1,700,000 distinct CDR3 sequences, about 30% of them singletons. J lost 7 bases, V lost 5 bases, and 7 bases had no gene match. The CDR3 sequence is 15 residues long. In germline, CDR1 is SGHTA, CDR2 FQGNSA. The source is a woman younger than 45 in good health. The rearrangement uses TRBV7-2 and TRBJ1-6, with 8 bases identical to TRBD1. The sequenced material came from blood. In DNA, the CDR3 is TGTGCCAGCAGCGGTGGGACAGGAGTAAATTCACCCCTCCACTTT. Translation gives CASSGGTGVNSPLHF.